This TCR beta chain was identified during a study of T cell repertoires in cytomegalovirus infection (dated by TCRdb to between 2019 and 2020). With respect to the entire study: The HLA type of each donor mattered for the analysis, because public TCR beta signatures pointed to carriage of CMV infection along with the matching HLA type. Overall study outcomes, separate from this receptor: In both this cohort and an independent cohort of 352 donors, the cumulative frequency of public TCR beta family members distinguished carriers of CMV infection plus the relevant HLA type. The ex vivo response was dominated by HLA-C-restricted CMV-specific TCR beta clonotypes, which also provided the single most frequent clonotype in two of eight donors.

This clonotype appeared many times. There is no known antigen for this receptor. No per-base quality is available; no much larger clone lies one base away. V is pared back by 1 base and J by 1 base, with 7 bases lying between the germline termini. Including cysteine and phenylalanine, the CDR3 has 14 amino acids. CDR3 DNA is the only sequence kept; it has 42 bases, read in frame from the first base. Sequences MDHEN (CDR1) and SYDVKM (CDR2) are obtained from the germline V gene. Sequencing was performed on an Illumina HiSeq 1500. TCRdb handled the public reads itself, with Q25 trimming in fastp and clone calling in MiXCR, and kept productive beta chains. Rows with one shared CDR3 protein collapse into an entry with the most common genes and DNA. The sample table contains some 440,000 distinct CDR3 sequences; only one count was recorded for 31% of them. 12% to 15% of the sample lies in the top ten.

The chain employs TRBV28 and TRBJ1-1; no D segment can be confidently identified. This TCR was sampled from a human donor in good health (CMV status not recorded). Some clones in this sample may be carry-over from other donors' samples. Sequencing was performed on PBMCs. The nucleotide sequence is TGTGCCAGCAGTTTATCCCCAGGGAACACTGAAGCTTTCTTT. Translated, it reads CASSLSPGNTEAFF.